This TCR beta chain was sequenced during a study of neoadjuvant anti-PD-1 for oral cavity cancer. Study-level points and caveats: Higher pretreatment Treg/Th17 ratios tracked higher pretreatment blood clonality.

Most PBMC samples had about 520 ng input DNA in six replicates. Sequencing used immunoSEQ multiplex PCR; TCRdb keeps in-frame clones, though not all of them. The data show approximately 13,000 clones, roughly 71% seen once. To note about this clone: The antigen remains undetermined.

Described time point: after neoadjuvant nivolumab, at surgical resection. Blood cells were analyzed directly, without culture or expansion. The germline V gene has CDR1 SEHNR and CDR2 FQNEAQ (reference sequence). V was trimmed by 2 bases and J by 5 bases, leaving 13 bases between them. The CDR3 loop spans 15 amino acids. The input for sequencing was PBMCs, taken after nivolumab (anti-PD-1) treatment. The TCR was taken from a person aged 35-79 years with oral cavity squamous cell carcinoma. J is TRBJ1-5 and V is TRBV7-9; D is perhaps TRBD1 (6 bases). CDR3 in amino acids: CASSLMGAADQPQHF. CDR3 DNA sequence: TGTGCCAGCAGCTTAATGGGGGCCGCTGATCAGCCCCAGCATTTT. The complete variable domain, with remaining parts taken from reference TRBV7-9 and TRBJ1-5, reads DTGVSQNPRHKITKRGQNVTFRCDPISEHNRLYWYRQTLGQGPEFLTYFQNEAQLEKSRLLSDRFSAERPKGSFSTLEIQRTEQGDSAMYLCASSLMGAADQPQHFGDGTRLSIL.